This is a list of T cell receptor beta chains from one sample in a study of T cell responses to AZD1222 COVID-19 vaccine. Generated by immunoSEQ multiplex PCR, the TCRdb table keeps only in-frame clones and is missing some. Of about 180,000 clones in the sample, around 93% were seen once. Sequencing used peripheral blood, obtained on day 0 of AZD1222 vaccination. These receptors were obtained from an adult in good health. The CDR3 runs from the conserved cysteine through the conserved F or W. Each record gives: V gene, clone size, J gene, D gene, CDR3 protein. D genes are given only for firm matches. The size of a clone is reported for some rows only, either as once, few or many, or as a class for expanded clones.

TRBV24-1	NA	TRBJ2-3	NA	CATSDLSVADTQYF
TRBV19	NA	TRBJ1-1	TRBD1	CASSATGAPSNTEAFF
TRBV24-1	NA	TRBJ2-6	NA	CATSPGAGANVLTF
TRBV11-2	NA	TRBJ2-3	NA	CASILGGRRMDTQYF
TRBV2	NA	TRBJ2-2	NA	CASSVWATGELFF
TRBV9	few	TRBJ2-5	NA	CASSVVGGGETQYF
TRBV4-3	few	TRBJ2-2	NA	CASSQDWDTGELFF
TRBV5-1	NA	TRBJ1-1	TRBD1	CASSLRTGEGTEAFF
TRBV5-4	NA	TRBJ2-5	TRBD2	CASSLWLAGEETQYF
TRBV29-1	NA	TRBJ1-4	NA	CSALAGGVYEKLFF
TRBV19	NA	TRBJ2-7	TRBD2	CASSPLAGGPAYEQYF
TRBV7-6	NA	TRBJ2-3	TRBD2	CASSFLAGVSVDTQYF
TRBV7-9	NA	TRBJ2-1	TRBD2	CASSLEPRLAGDEQFF
TRBV3-1/TRBV3-2	NA	TRBJ2-1	NA	CASSLVDGSSYNEQFF
TRBV19	NA	TRBJ2-5	NA	CASSIWGPGETQYF
TRBV19	NA	TRBJ1-5	NA	CASSIRGLGNQPQHF
TRBV28	NA	TRBJ1-1	NA	CASTALDREAFF
TRBV21-1	NA	TRBJ1-1	NA	CASSRVRAPRGMNTEAFF
TRBV6-2/TRBV6-3	NA	TRBJ2-4	NA	CASSFGQLAKNIQYF
TRBV2	few	TRBJ1-1	NA	CASRDAGLSSLAFF
TRBV7-9	NA	TRBJ2-1	TRBD2	CASSITSGGAIDEQFF
TRBV19	once	TRBJ2-2	TRBD1	CASSRDRGHGELFF
TRBV6-2/TRBV6-3	NA	TRBJ2-5	NA	CASSLGTLRGTQYF
TRBV28	once	TRBJ2-7	NA	CASSFRRAYEQYF
TRBV9	few	TRBJ1-3	NA	CASSVGTLGGNTIYF
TRBV6-5	NA	TRBJ2-4	TRBD1	CASSYGTVLAKNIQYF